This entry lists 31 T cell receptor beta chains sequenced from one sample in a study of blood T cell repertoires in COVID-19. Profiling relied on immunoSEQ multiplex PCR, and the TCRdb table lists in-frame clones only, not all of them. The top ten hold about a fifth of the sample, which has fewer than 85,000 clones, approximately 82% seen once. Sequencing was done on a sample of peripheral blood. Receptors were obtained from a human donor in a cohort sampled during active COVID-19.

The chain links TRBV10-1 to TRBJ1-5; D possibly corresponds to TRBD1 (6 bases). Between the trimmed V and J ends, which lost 7 bases and 0 bases, there was a span of 13 bases. The CDR3 extends over 15 amino acids. CDR1 WNHNN and CDR2 SYGVQD come from the germline V gene (reference sequence). In nucleotides, the CDR3 is TGCGCCAGCATAACAGGGTGGATTAGCAATCAGCCCCAGCATTTT. This gives the protein CASITGWISNQPQHF.

The chain uses TRBV7-6 and TRBJ2-7; TRBD1 agrees at 7 bases. The CDR3 loop spans 14 amino acids. The J segment lost 4 bases and the V segment lost 5 bases, leaving 8 bases of the junction unmatched. The germline V gene encodes CDR1 SGHVS and CDR2 FNYEAQ. The CDR3 DNA is TGTGCCAGCAGCCCTAGGACAGGCGGGTACGAGCAGTACTTC. Amino acid sequence: CASSPRTGGYEQYF.

The CDR3 here is CASSGAGELFF. CDR3 DNA: TGCGCCAGCAGCGGGGCGGGGGAGCTGTTTTTT. V gene TRBV5-1 combines with J gene TRBJ2-2; tentative D call: TRBD1 (5 bases). The germline gives CDR1 SGHRS, CDR2 YFSETQ. The CDR3 extends over 11 amino acids. Between the trimmed V and J ends, which lost 4 bases and 8 bases, there was a span of 6 bases.

V and J are TRBV7-2 and TRBJ1-1; perhaps TRBD1 as D (5 bases). The length of the CDR3 is 12 residues. Germline assignment: CDR1 SGHTA and CDR2 FQGNSA. Trimming took off 5 bases at V and 11 bases at J, with 15 bases between the two ends. CDR3 sequence (DNA): TGTGCCAGCAGCCTACTGCTAGGGGCGGCTTTCTTT. Protein sequence: CASSLLLGAAFF.

The count of this clone is one. This chain connects TRBV19 to TRBJ1-1; 11 positions match TRBD1. This CDR3 comprises 16 residues. After removal of 5 bases from V and 0 bases from J, the junction contained 5 bases not matched to a gene. The germline V gene has CDR1 LNHDA and CDR2 SQIVND (reference sequence). The CDR3 nucleotides read TGTGCCAGTAGTCCACGGACAGGGGGCATGAACACTGAAGCTTTCTTT. Encoded protein: CASSPRTGGMNTEAFF. Full variable domain (remainder filled in from reference TRBV19 and TRBJ1-1): DGGITQSPKYLFRKEGQNVTLSCEQNLNHDAMYWYRQDPGQGLRLIYYSQIVNDFQKGDIAEGYSVSREKKESFPLTVTSAQKNPTAFYLCASSPRTGGMNTEAFFGQGTRLTVV.

The rearrangement links TRBV3-1 (or the pseudogene TRBV3-2) to TRBJ2-5, with TRBD1 matching over 10 bases. Germline CDR1 is LGHDT and CDR2 is YNNKEL (reference sequence). The length of the CDR3 is 12 residues. Germline trimming cut 5 bases from V and 10 bases from J; bases unmatched to any gene: 4. DNA for the CDR3: TGTGCCAGCAGCAAACGGGACAGGGGCCAGTACTTC. It codes for CASSKRDRGQYF.

The J gene is TRBJ1-5, the V gene TRBV2; 12 bases map to TRBD1. Per the germline V gene, CDR1 is SNHLY and CDR2 is FYNNEI. This CDR3 contains 14 residues. The V and J ends lost 6 bases and 7 bases, in that order; junction bases with no gene match: 4. The CDR3 DNA reads as TGTGCCAGCAGCACCGGGACAGGGGGCCAGCCCCAGCATTTT. This sequence encodes CASSTGTGGQPQHF.

V usage is TRBV18 and J usage is TRBJ1-5; no clear D gene. The CDR3 covers 15 residues. Germline V gives CDR1 KGHSH, CDR2 LQKENI. V lost 4 bases and J lost 0, with 10 bases in between. CDR3 DNA sequence: TGTGCCAGCTCACTCCGCGGTTATAGCAATCAGCCCCAGCATTTT. Encoded protein: CASSLRGYSNQPQHF. The variable domain in full, completed from reference TRBV18 and TRBJ1-5, reads NAGVMQNPRHLVRRRGQEARLRCSPMKGHSHVYWYRQLPEEGLKFMVYLQKENIIDESGMPKERFSAEFPKEGPSILRIQQVVRGDSAAYFCASSLRGYSNQPQHFGDGTRLSIL.

V and J are TRBV7-2 and TRBJ2-5; possibly TRBD2 for D (7 bases). V was trimmed by 2 bases and J by 1 base, leaving 14 bases between them. In germline, CDR1 is SGHTA, CDR2 FQGNSA. This CDR3 has 16 amino acids. The CDR3 DNA reads TGTGCCAGCAGCTTAAAAGGGGGACTATTCCAAGAGACCCAGTACTTC. Protein product: CASSLKGGLFQETQYF.

The V gene is TRBV5-1, the J gene TRBJ2-3; 11 bases map to TRBD2. CDR3 size: 18 residues. Germline lookup yields CDR1 SGHRS and CDR2 YFSETQ. The V gene end was trimmed by 6 bases and the J gene end by 0 bases; junction bases not matched to a gene: 12. CDR3 nucleotides: TGCGCCAGCACCCTCTCTCCGGGACTAGCGGATAGCACAGATACGCAGTATTTT. As protein: CASTLSPGLADSTDTQYF.

This clone was counted a single time. V is TRBV6-1 and J is TRBJ2-3, with TRBD1 matching 10 bases. The J segment lost 5 bases and the V segment lost 4 bases, leaving 9 bases of the junction unmatched. This CDR3 region has 16 residues. In germline, CDR1 is MNHNS, CDR2 SASEGT. This CDR3 is CASSVARQGAVDTQYF. The CDR3 coding sequence is TGTGCCAGCAGTGTTGCCCGACAGGGGGCTGTAGATACGCAGTATTTT.

In nucleotides, the CDR3 is TGTGCCAGCAGTTTATATAATGGGAGGGGACCTAACACTGAAGCTTTCTTT. Translating it yields CASSLYNGRGPNTEAFF. V is TRBV28 and J is TRBJ1-1; D might be TRBD1 (5 bases). V was cut by 1 base and J by 2 bases, with 17 bases left in between. Germline V gene sequence: CDR1 MDHEN, CDR2 SYDVKM. The CDR3 extends over 17 amino acids.

This sequence joins TRBV2 and TRBJ2-5; 9 bases are a match to TRBD2. The CDR3 is made up of 17 amino acids. Germline V lookup: CDR1 SNHLY, CDR2 FYNNEI. J lost 1 base, V lost 6 bases, and 12 bases had no gene match. The CDR3 DNA sequence: TGTGCCAGCAGCCTATTCGGACTAGCGCGGGGCCAAGAGACCCAGTACTTC. Translating it yields CASSLFGLARGQETQYF.

The sample holds one count of this clone. The J gene is TRBJ1-4, the V gene TRBV18; D remains ambiguous. The V gene's germline CDR1 is KGHSH and CDR2 LQKENI. Trimming removed 5 bases from V and 7 bases from J, with 17 bases in between. The CDR3 contains 15 residues. The CDR3 here is CASSITVAGGEKLFF. The CDR3 nucleotides are TGTGCCAGCTCAATTACCGTCGCCGGTGGTGAAAAACTGTTTTTT.

The CDR3 coding sequence is TGTGCCAGCAGCTTACCCCGGAGGGGGCATTCGGGAAACACCATATATTTT. Its translation is CASSLPRRGHSGNTIYF. The V call is TRBV7-9, the J call TRBJ1-3; 7 bases agree with TRBD1. Germline CDR1 is SEHNR and CDR2 is FQNEAQ (reference sequence). This CDR3 comprises 17 residues. Trimming removed 2 bases from V and 4 bases from J; junction bases left unmatched: 11.

This sequence joins TRBV19 and TRBJ2-1; 12 bases map to TRBD2. CDR3 length equals 18 residues. CDR1 is LNHDA and CDR2 is SQIVND in the germline V gene (reference sequence). V lost 0 bases to trimming and J lost 13 bases; unmatched junction nucleotides: 16. CDR3: CASSIELRSSGGALGQFF. The CDR3 DNA sequence: TGTGCCAGTAGTATAGAACTTCGGTCTAGCGGGGGGGCTCTGGGCCAGTTCTTC.

This chain links TRBV15 with TRBJ1-5; D is perhaps TRBD1 (6 bases). Trimming shortened V by 8 bases and J by 4 bases, and 12 bases separated the two germline ends. Germline lookup yields CDR1 LNHNV and CDR2 YYDKDF (reference sequence). CDR3 length equals 13 residues. The chain's CDR3 is CATVLGGNQPQHF. DNA for the CDR3: TGTGCCACCGTACTAGGGGGAAATCAGCCCCAGCATTTT.

CDR3 sequence: CASSLRDSNEKLFF. The CDR3, as DNA: TGTGCCAGCTCACTCCGGGACAGTAATGAAAAACTGTTTTTT. The V call is TRBV18, the J call TRBJ1-4; 7 bases are shared with TRBD1. In germline, CDR1 is KGHSH, CDR2 LQKENI. The CDR3 covers 14 residues. The trim removed 4 bases at V and 4 bases at J, leaving 3 bases unmatched.

The CDR3 nucleotides are TGTGCCAGCAGCCAGGACAGGGGCGACTACAATGAGCAGTTCTTC. This codes for CASSQDRGDYNEQFF. The J gene is TRBJ2-1, the V gene TRBV11-3; TRBD1 agrees at 9 bases. CDR3 length equals 15 residues. Germline lookup yields CDR1 SGHNT and CDR2 YENEEA. Trimming cost V 5 bases and J 3 bases; bases outside gene matches: 5.

J is TRBJ1-5 and V is TRBV18; TRBD1 aligns across 9 bases. This CDR3 has 15 residues. V shed 4 bases, J shed 1 base, and the junction held 2 bases outside the gene matches. Germline V gene sequence: CDR1 KGHSH, CDR2 LQKENI. CDR3 nucleotide sequence: TGTGCCAGCTCACAGGACAGGGGCAGCAATCAGCCCCAGCATTTT. Translation: CASSQDRGSNQPQHF.

This chain joins TRBV7-9 and TRBJ2-7; 8 bases align to TRBD1. V trimming: 6 bases; J trimming: 0 bases; junction bases outside the gene matches: 7. The CDR3 sequence is 15 residues long. Germline assignment: CDR1 SEHNR and CDR2 FQNEAQ (reference sequence). CDR3 DNA sequence: TGTGCCAGCAGGCCAAGACAGGGGAGCTCCTACGAGCAGTACTTC. It codes for CASRPRQGSSYEQYF.

This chain's CDR3 is CASSRRESYNEQFF. The CDR3 nucleotides read TGTGCCAGCAGTAGGCGGGAATCATACAATGAGCAGTTCTTC. The chain joins TRBV7-9 to TRBJ2-1; weak D call: TRBD2 (6 bases). The CDR3 spans 14 residues. V was shortened by 6 bases and J by 4 bases, with 13 bases between the two germline ends. Germline CDR1 is SEHNR and CDR2 is FQNEAQ (reference sequence).

The V and J genes are TRBV7-3 and TRBJ2-1; D may be TRBD1 (6 bases). From germline, CDR1 is SGHTA and CDR2 FQGTGA. The length of the CDR3 is 17 residues. V lost 5 bases to trimming and J lost 4 bases, with 21 bases between them. The CDR3: CASSPNRGQGSYNEQFF. The DNA for the CDR3 is TGTGCCAGCAGCCCCAACCGTGGGCAGGGGTCATACAATGAGCAGTTCTTC.

V and J are TRBV9 and TRBJ1-4; D perhaps matches TRBD1 (6 bases). V lost 3 bases, J lost 0 bases, and 12 bases lay in between. The length of the CDR3 is 16 residues. Germline CDR1 reads SGDLS; CDR2 reads YYNGEE. CDR3 sequence (DNA): TGTGCCAGCAGCGGATCTACAGGGACAACTAATGAAAAACTGTTTTTT. Residues: CASSGSTGTTNEKLFF.

V usage is TRBV28 and J usage is TRBJ1-3, with TRBD1 identical over 8 bases. Looked up from germline, CDR1 is MDHEN and CDR2 is SYDVKM. The CDR3 length is 17 residues. With V trimmed by 5 bases and J by 3 bases, 12 bases remained unmatched. CDR3 residues: CASSGGDRRVGGNTIYF. DNA for the CDR3: TGTGCCAGCAGTGGGGGGGACAGGAGGGTTGGTGGAAACACCATATATTTT.

The rearrangement joins TRBV3-1 (or the pseudogene TRBV3-2) to TRBJ2-5, with D uncertain. V was shortened by 0 bases and J by 5 bases, with 13 bases between the two germline ends. In germline, CDR1 is LGHDT, CDR2 YNNKEL (reference sequence). The CDR3 sequence is 15 residues long. The CDR3 region is CASSQDGVRRETQYF. The CDR3 region has the DNA TGTGCCAGCAGCCAAGATGGTGTCCGCAGGGAGACCCAGTACTTC.

This sequence joins TRBV3-1 (or the pseudogene TRBV3-2) and TRBJ2-2, with TRBD1 identical over 7 bases. CDR1 LGHDT and CDR2 YNNKEL come from the germline V gene (reference sequence). CDR3 length: 12 residues. V trimming: 4 bases; J trimming: 9 bases; junction bases outside the gene matches: 2. The CDR3 region is CASSPGQWELFF. CDR3 nucleotides: TGTGCCAGCAGCCCGGGACAGTGGGAGCTGTTTTTT.

The chain carries TRBV18 and TRBJ1-2; 10 bases are a match to TRBD1. The CDR3 runs to 16 residues. Losses at the gene ends were 2 bases for V and 6 bases for J; bases not matched to a gene: 9. The germline V gene encodes CDR1 KGHSH and CDR2 LQKENI. CDR3 in DNA: TGTGCCAGCTCACCAAGCAGACAGGGGGCGCGGGATGGCTACACCTTC. It codes for CASSPSRQGARDGYTF.

This clone appeared a single time. The chain links TRBV10-3 to TRBJ2-7; 7 bases align to TRBD2. CDR1 ENHRY and CDR2 SYGVKD come from the germline V gene. Trimming cost V 0 bases and J 9 bases; bases outside gene matches: 11. CDR3 length: 15 amino acids. CDR3 residues: CAISESNMGGTRQYF. The CDR3 region has the DNA TGTGCCATCAGTGAGTCTAATATGGGAGGGACCCGGCAGTACTTC.

For the CDR3, the DNA is TGTGCCAGCAGTTACGGCGGGGGGGGTTCCTACGAGCAGTACTTC. Its translation: CASSYGGGGSYEQYF. V gene TRBV6-5 combines with J gene TRBJ2-7; 9 nucleotides align to TRBD2. CDR3 length: 15 amino acids. The junction had 3 bases not matched to a gene; V was cut back by 2 bases and J by 1 base. The germline V gene encodes CDR1 MNHEY and CDR2 SVGAGI.

The CDR3 spells CASSLSGGGAYNEQFF. CDR3 sequence (DNA): TGTGCCAGCAGCTTATCTGGCGGGGGGGCCTACAATGAGCAGTTCTTC. This chain uses TRBV7-2 with TRBJ2-1; 9 bases fit TRBD2. J lost 2 bases, V lost 2 bases, and 4 bases had no gene match. Per germline, CDR1 SGHTA and CDR2 FQGNSA. This CDR3 is 16 amino acids long. The whole variable domain, filled in from reference TRBV7-2 and TRBJ2-1, reads GAGVSQSPSNKVTEKGKDVELRCDPISGHTALYWYRQSLGQGLEFLIYFQGNSAPDKSGLPSDRFSAERTGGSVSTLTIQRTQQEDSAVYLCASSLSGGGAYNEQFFGPGTRLTVL.